This is a list of T cell receptor beta chains from one sample in a study of cytomegalovirus exposure and HLA in healthy donors. TCRdb keeps only in-frame clones here, not all; method: immunoSEQ multiplex PCR. Among some 150,000 clones listed, 50% to 75% were seen once. The sample taken for sequencing was PBMCs. Receptors originate from a woman between 40 and 55 years old in good health and CMV-seronegative. CDR3s include the opening cysteine and the closing phenylalanine or tryptophan. Each record gives: clone size, V gene, J gene, D gene, CDR3 DNA, CDR3 protein. The D gene is left open where the match is weak. Only part of the rows carry a size: once, few, many, or a class if the clone is expanded.

NA	TRBV5-1	TRBJ1-1	NA	TGCGCCAGCAGCAAAAAGACAGTTTCTCCAGTGAACACTGAAGCTTTCTTT	CASSKKTVSPVNTEAFF
NA	TRBV6-1	TRBJ1-1	TRBD1	TGTGCCAGCAGTGAATTTCCTGGGCCAGGGGGGACTGAAGCTTTCTTT	CASSEFPGPGGTEAFF
NA	TRBV28	TRBJ1-2	NA	TGTGCCAGCAGTTTATTGCAGGGCTATGGCTACACCTTC	CASSLLQGYGYTF
many	TRBV5-1	TRBJ1-5	TRBD1	TGCGCCAGCAGCTTGGGGGGACAGGAAGATCAGCCCCAGCATTTT	CASSLGGQEDQPQHF
NA	TRBV19	TRBJ2-2	NA	TGTGCCAGTAGTAAGATGCAGTCCACCGGGGAGCTGTTTTTT	CASSKMQSTGELFF
NA	TRBV5-4	TRBJ1-2	TRBD1	TGTGCCAGCAGCTTTGAAAGGGGGCCGGGTGGCTACACCTTC	CASSFERGPGGYTF
NA	TRBV7-2	TRBJ1-2	NA	TGTGCCAGCAGCTTAGCCCTCGACAGACCCAACTATGGCTACACCTTC	CASSLALDRPNYGYTF
NA	TRBV18	TRBJ1-2	NA	TGTGCCAGCTTACCAAGTGATTTGAGGGGCTACACCTTC	CASLPSDLRGYTF
NA	TRBV7-2	TRBJ1-5	TRBD1	TGTGCCAGCAGCCCCGACAGGGTCCGTCAGCCCCAGCATTTT	CASSPDRVRQPQHF
NA	TRBV30	TRBJ1-1	TRBD1	TGTGCCTGGCTGGGACAGGCGAACACTGAAGCTTTCTTT	CAWLGQANTEAFF
NA	TRBV6-1	TRBJ2-7	NA	TGTGCCACCAATCCAAACAGGGCGTTCGACGAGCAGTACTTC	CATNPNRAFDEQYF
NA	TRBV7-9	TRBJ2-1	NA	TGTGCCAGCACCACTTTTAACGGGGATGAGCAGTTCTTC	CASTTFNGDEQFF
NA	TRBV5-3	TRBJ1-1	TRBD1	TGTGCCAGAAGTTATGACAGGGCGGTTTGCTTGAACACTGAAGCTTTCTTT	CARSYDRAVCLNTEAFF
NA	TRBV2	TRBJ1-4	TRBD1	TGTGCCAGCAGCGGGACAGGGGGGCCTTGGCTAAGGTTT	CASSGTGGPWLRF
NA	TRBV29-1	TRBJ2-7	NA	TGCAGCGTACTACTTACGGCCTACGAGCAGTACTTC	CSVLLTAYEQYF
NA	TRBV6-5	TRBJ2-3	NA	TGTGCCAGCAGTTACGGGGGCGGGGGTACAGATACGCAGTATTTT	CASSYGGGGTDTQYF
NA	TRBV5-1	TRBJ1-2	TRBD1	TGCGCCAGCCGAAAGAGGACAGGGGAGTTGTCGGATGGCTACACCTTC	CASRKRTGELSDGYTF
NA	TRBV6-1	TRBJ1-5	NA	TGTGCCAGCAGTGAAGGCCCTGCCCGGGGGTCCCAGCATTTT	CASSEGPARGSQHF
NA	TRBV9	TRBJ2-7	TRBD2	TGTGCCAGCAGCGTAGCTACGGGGGGGGCCTACGAGCAGTACTTC	CASSVATGGAYEQYF
NA	TRBV27	TRBJ1-6	NA	TGTGCCAGCAGTTTACACAGGGAGGGAGGTTCACCCCTCCACTTT	CASSLHREGGSPLHF
NA	TRBV10-3	TRBJ1-1	NA	TGTGCCATCAGTCGACAGGAGAACACTGAAGCTTTCTTT	CAISRQENTEAFF
NA	TRBV4-2	TRBJ1-6	TRBD1	TGTGCCAGCAGCCAAGAAAAGAGGGGACAGGCGGATCCCCTCCACTTT	CASSQEKRGQADPLHF
once	TRBV30	TRBJ1-1	NA	TGTGCCTGGAGTCCAGGGTACGGTAATTCAGCTTTCTTT	CAWSPGYGNSAFF
NA	TRBV29-1	TRBJ2-2	NA	TGCAGCGTTGGTCTACTGGCTAGGGGCAGGTCCAACACCGGGGAGCTGTTTTTT	CSVGLLARGRSNTGELFF
NA	TRBV7-2	TRBJ1-1	TRBD1	TGTGCCAGCAGCGCTTACGGGACAGGGGGCACTGAAGCTTTCTTT	CASSAYGTGGTEAFF
few	TRBV7-2	TRBJ1-3	TRBD1	TGTGCCAGCAGCTTTTCGGGGACAGCCTCTGGAAACACCATATATTTT	CASSFSGTASGNTIYF
NA	TRBV4-1	TRBJ1-5	NA	TGCGCCCGCAGCCACGTTTTTTTAGGAACATTCTACGGGAGTCAGCCCCAGCATTTT	CARSHVFLGTFYGSQPQHF
NA	TRBV18	TRBJ1-3	TRBD1	TGTGCCAGCTCACCCACCCCGGGGGGACAGGCCCTCTCGACCATAGGAAACACCATATATTTT	CASSPTPGGQALSTIGNTIYF
few	TRBV6-6	TRBJ1-1	NA	TGTGCCAGCAGTACCCGAGAGGGAACGAACACTGAAGCTTTCTTT	CASSTREGTNTEAFF
NA	TRBV12-5	TRBJ1-1	NA	TGTGCTAGTGGTTTGGATGCAGGTTTGAACACTGAAGCTTTCTTT	CASGLDAGLNTEAFF
NA	TRBV29-1	TRBJ2-1	TRBD2	TGCAGCGTTGAAAGATTTGCGGGGGGGTTCGATGAGCAGTTCTTC	CSVERFAGGFDEQFF
NA	TRBV7-6	TRBJ2-7	TRBD1	TGTGCCAGCAGCTTCGGACAGGGGAGCTCCTACGAGCAGTACTTC	CASSFGQGSSYEQYF
NA	TRBV7-9	TRBJ2-5	NA	TGTGCCAGCAGCACCTTAGAAATTCAAGAGACCCAGTACTTC	CASSTLEIQETQYF
NA	TRBV11-3	TRBJ2-2	NA	TGTGCCAGCAGCCCCTCTAGGGGGTCCACCGGGGAGCTGTTTTTT	CASSPSRGSTGELFF
NA	TRBV4-3	TRBJ1-4	NA	TGCGCCAGCAGCCAAGATCTTCGTGGACAGTTGAATGAAAAACTGTTTTTT	CASSQDLRGQLNEKLFF
few	TRBV5-1	TRBJ1-2	TRBD1	TGCGCCAGCAGCGGTGGGGACAGGGCCTTCGAAGGCTACACCTTC	CASSGGDRAFEGYTF
NA	TRBV6-5	TRBJ2-1	TRBD2	TGTGCCAGCAGTTCCGGGACTAGCGGGGGGGGTGAGCAGTTCTTC	CASSSGTSGGGEQFF
NA	TRBV13	TRBJ2-2	TRBD1	TGTGCCAGCAGCCTGGGGACAGGGGGCTTCAACACCGGGGAGCTGTTTTTT	CASSLGTGGFNTGELFF
NA	TRBV4-1	TRBJ2-5	NA	TGCGCCAGCAGCCAAGAACCTAACAGGGAGTTTTTAAGAGAGACCCAGTACTTC	CASSQEPNREFLRETQYF
NA	TRBV7-8	TRBJ1-5	NA	TGTGCCAGCAGCTTAGTACCGGGATACGAGCCCCAGCATTTT	CASSLVPGYEPQHF
NA	TRBV28	TRBJ2-1	NA	TGTGCCAGCAGTTCTGGGGGGGCGAGGAATGAGCAGTTCTTC	CASSSGGARNEQFF
NA	TRBV4-2	TRBJ1-2	NA	TGTGCCAGCAGCCAAGCGGAGGGGCTAGCTAACTATGGCTACACCTTC	CASSQAEGLANYGYTF
few	TRBV2	TRBJ2-2	TRBD1	TGTGCCAGCAGCCAACGACAGGGGGTCGTGAACACCGGGGAGCTGTTTTTT	CASSQRQGVVNTGELFF
NA	TRBV5-4	TRBJ1-4	TRBD1	TGTGCCAGCAGCTTGGGGGGACAGGGGCGTGAAAAACTGTTTTTT	CASSLGGQGREKLFF
once	TRBV7-9	TRBJ2-3	NA	TGTGCCAGCAGCTTAGTTAGTTGGGGCACTAGCACAGATACGCAGTATTTT	CASSLVSWGTSTDTQYF
NA	TRBV10-2	TRBJ2-3	TRBD2	TGCGCCAGCAGTGACATAGCGGGGGTTACAGATACGCAGTATTTT	CASSDIAGVTDTQYF
NA	TRBV6-1	TRBJ2-3	TRBD2	TGTGCCAGCAGCCTAGCGGGGGCTAGCACAGATACGCAGTATTTT	CASSLAGASTDTQYF
NA	TRBV27	TRBJ1-4	NA	TGTGCCAGCAGTTCCGGCGGGGGTAATGAAAAACTGTTTTTT	CASSSGGGNEKLFF
NA	TRBV25-1	TRBJ1-1	NA	TGTGCCAGCAGAAGGGGGATGAGCACTGAAGCTTTCTTT	CASRRGMSTEAFF
few	TRBV19	TRBJ1-2	TRBD1	TGTGCCAGTAGTACCACATCCCTGACAGGGAACTATGGCTACACCTTC	CASSTTSLTGNYGYTF
NA	TRBV6-1	TRBJ1-3	NA	TGTGCCAGCAACGAACAGGTCGACTCTGGAAACACCATATATTTT	CASNEQVDSGNTIYF
NA	TRBV30	TRBJ1-1	NA	TGTGCCTGGAGCAGACAACTGAACACTGAAGCTTTCTTT	CAWSRQLNTEAFF
few	TRBV28	TRBJ2-7	TRBD1	TGTGCCAGCAGACGACAGGGGGATTCCTACGAGCAGTACTTC	CASRRQGDSYEQYF
NA	TRBV7-9	TRBJ2-7	NA	TGTGCCAGCAGCTTAGCGGGCCCCCGAGGGACCTACGAGCAGTACTTC	CASSLAGPRGTYEQYF